A selection of T cell receptor beta chains follows, all from one sample in a study of T cell responses to AZD1222 COVID-19 vaccine. This table comes from immunoSEQ multiplex PCR, and its TCRdb copy is limited to in-frame clones, with some not included. Counted here are over 95,000 clones, roughly 90% occurring once; the ten biggest clones make up approximately 9%. Specimen: peripheral blood, collected 28 days after the second AZD1222 dose. All receptors come from an adult who received the AZD1222 COVID-19 vaccine. Each CDR3 is given with its conserved first and last residue. The D gene is left open where the match is weak. Size values are once, few and many counts, or a class for expanded clones, and some rows have none.

J gene: TRBJ1-5
clone size: NA
V gene: TRBV5-6
D gene: NA
CDR3 protein: CASSLFNQPQHF
CDR3 DNA: TGTGCCAGCAGCTTGTTCAATCAGCCCCAGCATTTT

J gene: TRBJ1-1
clone size: NA
V gene: TRBV19
D gene: NA
CDR3 protein: CASSIVDRTEAFF
CDR3 DNA: TGTGCCAGTAGTATAGTCGACAGAACTGAAGCTTTCTTT

J gene: TRBJ2-1
clone size: NA
V gene: TRBV28
D gene: NA
CDR3 protein: CASSLVNEQFF
CDR3 DNA: TGTGCCAGCAGCCTCGTCAATGAGCAGTTCTTC

J gene: TRBJ1-1
clone size: NA
V gene: TRBV27
D gene: NA
CDR3 protein: CASSFAGMNTEAFF
CDR3 DNA: TGTGCCAGCAGTTTTGCAGGGATGAACACTGAAGCTTTCTTT

J gene: TRBJ2-7
clone size: NA
V gene: TRBV11-3
D gene: TRBD2
CDR3 protein: CASSFGLAAEQYF
CDR3 DNA: TGTGCCAGCAGCTTCGGACTAGCGGCCGAGCAGTACTTC

J gene: TRBJ2-7
clone size: NA
V gene: TRBV5-1
D gene: NA
CDR3 protein: CASSLVALSYEQYF
CDR3 DNA: TGCGCCAGCAGCTTGGTAGCCCTCTCCTACGAGCAGTACTTC

J gene: TRBJ2-2
clone size: NA
V gene: TRBV3-1/TRBV3-2
D gene: TRBD2
CDR3 protein: CASSQVPSGSTGELFF
CDR3 DNA: TGTGCCAGCAGCCAAGTTCCTAGCGGGAGCACCGGGGAGCTGTTTTTT

J gene: TRBJ2-7
clone size: few
V gene: TRBV5-6
D gene: TRBD1
CDR3 protein: CASSLKGGGPEQYF
CDR3 DNA: TGTGCCAGCAGCTTGAAAGGGGGCGGACCCGAGCAGTACTTC

J gene: TRBJ2-7
clone size: NA
V gene: TRBV20-1
D gene: TRBD2
CDR3 protein: CSASVQRGSSYEQYF
CDR3 DNA: TGCAGTGCTAGTGTTCAGCGGGGAAGCTCCTACGAGCAGTACTTC

J gene: TRBJ2-4
clone size: NA
V gene: TRBV3-1/TRBV3-2
D gene: NA
CDR3 protein: CASSQDTGWAKNIQYF
CDR3 DNA: TGTGCCAGCAGCCAAGATACTGGGTGGGCCAAAAACATTCAGTACTTC

J gene: TRBJ2-5
clone size: NA
V gene: TRBV2
D gene: NA
CDR3 protein: CASSVGLTYQETQYF
CDR3 DNA: TGTGCCAGCAGTGTTGGACTCACGTACCAAGAGACCCAGTACTTC

J gene: TRBJ2-3
clone size: NA
V gene: TRBV6-5
D gene: NA
CDR3 protein: CASSYSLGITDTQYF
CDR3 DNA: TGTGCCAGCAGTTACTCGTTAGGGATAACAGATACGCAGTATTTT

J gene: TRBJ2-5
clone size: once
V gene: TRBV5-1
D gene: TRBD2
CDR3 protein: CASSLVGTSGVLSQETQYF
CDR3 DNA: TGCGCCAGCAGCTTGGTCGGTACTAGCGGGGTCCTTTCACAAGAGACCCAGTACTTC

J gene: TRBJ1-1
clone size: once
V gene: TRBV5-6
D gene: NA
CDR3 protein: CASSFSGNTEAFF
CDR3 DNA: TGTGCCAGCAGCTTCAGTGGGAACACTGAAGCTTTCTTT

J gene: TRBJ2-3
clone size: once
V gene: TRBV30
D gene: TRBD2
CDR3 protein: CAWSVSAGGRDTQYF
CDR3 DNA: TGTGCCTGGAGTGTAAGCGCGGGAGGGAGAGATACGCAGTATTTT

J gene: TRBJ2-7
clone size: NA
V gene: TRBV6-2/TRBV6-3
D gene: NA
CDR3 protein: CASSYSNSYEQYF
CDR3 DNA: TGTGCCAGCAGTTACTCTAACAGCTACGAGCAGTACTTC

J gene: TRBJ2-7
clone size: NA
V gene: TRBV28
D gene: TRBD1
CDR3 protein: CASRRTGSYEQYF
CDR3 DNA: TGTGCCAGCAGAAGGACAGGGTCCTACGAGCAGTACTTC

J gene: TRBJ1-3
clone size: few
V gene: TRBV19
D gene: NA
CDR3 protein: CASSKQGADTIYF
CDR3 DNA: TGTGCCAGTAGTAAACAGGGAGCGGACACCATATATTTT

J gene: TRBJ2-2
clone size: NA
V gene: TRBV6-2/TRBV6-3
D gene: NA
CDR3 protein: CASSYYVSGLTGELFF
CDR3 DNA: TGTGCCAGCAGTTACTATGTTAGCGGACTTACCGGGGAGCTGTTTTTT

J gene: TRBJ1-5
clone size: NA
V gene: TRBV4-1
D gene: NA
CDR3 protein: CASSQVASRTFQPQHF
CDR3 DNA: TGCGCCAGCAGCCAAGTCGCTAGTCGGACATTTCAGCCCCAGCATTTT

J gene: TRBJ2-3
clone size: NA
V gene: TRBV27
D gene: TRBD2
CDR3 protein: CASSSLGAGKTNTQYF
CDR3 DNA: TGTGCCAGCAGTTCCTTAGGAGCGGGGAAGACGAATACGCAGTATTTT

J gene: TRBJ1-1
clone size: NA
V gene: TRBV19
D gene: NA
CDR3 protein: CATGTTMNTEAFF
CDR3 DNA: TGTGCCACTGGGACTACCATGAACACTGAAGCTTTCTTT

J gene: TRBJ2-7
clone size: NA
V gene: TRBV6-6
D gene: NA
CDR3 protein: CASSLGGTEQYF
CDR3 DNA: TGTGCCAGCAGCTTGGGAGGAACAGAGCAGTACTTC

J gene: TRBJ2-1
clone size: once
V gene: TRBV3-1/TRBV3-2
D gene: TRBD1
CDR3 protein: CASGGQGNNEQFF
CDR3 DNA: TGTGCCAGCGGCGGACAGGGGAACAATGAGCAGTTCTTC

J gene: TRBJ2-5
clone size: NA
V gene: TRBV11-2
D gene: TRBD1
CDR3 protein: CASSAVTGAGRETQYF
CDR3 DNA: TGTGCCAGCAGCGCCGTAACAGGGGCAGGCCGAGAGACCCAGTACTTC

J gene: TRBJ2-1
clone size: NA
V gene: TRBV6-2/TRBV6-3
D gene: NA
CDR3 protein: CASSRTGGSYNEQFF
CDR3 DNA: TGTGCCAGCAGTAGGACTGGGGGATCCTACAATGAGCAGTTCTTC

J gene: TRBJ2-1
clone size: NA
V gene: TRBV6-5
D gene: TRBD2
CDR3 protein: CASRGSGSKFF
CDR3 DNA: TGTGCCAGTAGAGGTAGCGGGAGCAAGTTCTTC

J gene: TRBJ1-3
clone size: NA
V gene: TRBV7-9
D gene: NA
CDR3 protein: CASNRDLSSGNTIYF
CDR3 DNA: TGTGCCAGCAACCGGGACCTCAGCTCTGGAAACACCATATATTTT

J gene: TRBJ1-2
clone size: NA
V gene: TRBV5-1
D gene: NA
CDR3 protein: CASSRDLSGYTF
CDR3 DNA: TGCGCCAGCAGCCGGGACTTAAGTGGCTACACCTTC

J gene: TRBJ1-5
clone size: NA
V gene: TRBV4-1
D gene: NA
CDR3 protein: CASSQDSGNHQPQHF
CDR3 DNA: TGCGCCAGCAGCCAAGATTCAGGTAATCATCAGCCCCAGCATTTT

J gene: TRBJ2-2
clone size: NA
V gene: TRBV11-2
D gene: NA
CDR3 protein: CASSSQMGVGELFF
CDR3 DNA: TGTGCCAGCAGCTCACAGATGGGGGTCGGGGAGCTGTTTTTT

J gene: TRBJ2-5
clone size: NA
V gene: TRBV5-5
D gene: TRBD2
CDR3 protein: CASSSGTSGETQYF
CDR3 DNA: TGTGCCAGCAGCTCCGGGACTAGCGGAGAGACCCAGTACTTC

J gene: TRBJ2-3
clone size: NA
V gene: TRBV2
D gene: TRBD1
CDR3 protein: CASSRDRGPDTQYF
CDR3 DNA: TGTGCCAGCAGTAGGGACAGGGGACCAGATACGCAGTATTTT

J gene: TRBJ2-1
clone size: once
V gene: TRBV7-9
D gene: TRBD2
CDR3 protein: CASTREGSYNEQFF
CDR3 DNA: TGTGCCAGCACCCGGGAGGGCTCCTACAATGAGCAGTTCTTC

J gene: TRBJ2-1
clone size: few
V gene: TRBV20-1
D gene: NA
CDR3 protein: CSAPGSSRQFF
CDR3 DNA: TGCAGTGCTCCCGGTAGCTCCCGGCAGTTCTTC

J gene: TRBJ2-2
clone size: NA
V gene: TRBV11-2
D gene: TRBD2
CDR3 protein: CASRNLAGGLTGELFF
CDR3 DNA: TGTGCCAGCAGAAACCTAGCGGGAGGACTCACCGGGGAGCTGTTTTTT